This T cell receptor (beta chain) was obtained from a study of blood T cell repertoires in COVID-19. For the study at large: The samples span acute and convalescent COVID-19 from the United States, Italy and Spain. The cDNA or gDNA used as material had been derived from T cells, B-cell-depleted T cells, or PBMCs.

Trimming removed 2 bases at V and 9 bases at J, with 11 bases between. Germline lookup yields CDR1 MDHEN and CDR2 SYDVKM. There are 14 residues in the CDR3. In the authors' workflow: Counts of nucleated cells, estimated from reference gene primer amplification, were obtained. The data were produced by immunoSEQ multiplex PCR, yet TCRdb's version contains in-frame clones alone and is incomplete. From that table come the V and J calls and clone size; the DNA was used to work out D and trimming. The data hold 120,000 or so clones, with about 88% observed a single time. The source of this sequence is a woman of 80 years or more with acute or convalescent COVID-19. The chain carries TRBV28 and TRBJ1-6, with D maybe TRBD1 (5 bases). Sequencing used peripheral blood. In DNA form, the CDR3 reads TGTGCCAGCAGTTTAGGAGGGGTGTCTTCACCCCTCCACTTT. It yields the protein CASSLGGVSSPLHF.